Below, one TCR beta chain is given with its context. Its specificity is unknown. The data were produced by immunoSEQ multiplex PCR, yet TCRdb's version contains in-frame clones alone and is incomplete. The table lists 65,000 to 85,000 clones, roughly 90% of them singletons, with over 8% in the top ten. The data belong to a study of OX40 agonist ivuxolimab in advanced cancers. On the study more broadly: Ivuxolimab, an agonistic anti-OX40 (CD134) antibody, was given to patients. The dose-escalation cohort had hepatocellular carcinoma, melanoma, renal cell or head and neck cancer. The dose-escalation cohort was around 83% male, with a mean age of 60 years, ranging about 23 to 79.

Points from the study as a whole: Those patients achieving a partial response at 0.1-3.0 mg/kg showed among the lowest clonal expansion.

This CDR3 has 17 amino acids. Germline assignment: CDR1 MGHRA and CDR2 YSYEKL. This sequence originates from an adult with an advanced solid tumor such as melanoma, head and neck, liver or kidney cancer. The chain joins TRBV4-1 to TRBJ2-5, with D tentatively TRBD1 (6 bases). The J call may be incorrect, as the DNA end agrees better with TRBJ2-7. The sample consisted of CD4+ or CD8+ T cells sorted from blood, taken in a trial of the OX40 agonist ivuxolimab. In nucleotides, the CDR3 is TGCGCCAGCAGCCAAGATGCGAGAGGGGGAAATTTCTACGAGCAGTACTTC. This encodes CASSQDARGGNFYEQYF.